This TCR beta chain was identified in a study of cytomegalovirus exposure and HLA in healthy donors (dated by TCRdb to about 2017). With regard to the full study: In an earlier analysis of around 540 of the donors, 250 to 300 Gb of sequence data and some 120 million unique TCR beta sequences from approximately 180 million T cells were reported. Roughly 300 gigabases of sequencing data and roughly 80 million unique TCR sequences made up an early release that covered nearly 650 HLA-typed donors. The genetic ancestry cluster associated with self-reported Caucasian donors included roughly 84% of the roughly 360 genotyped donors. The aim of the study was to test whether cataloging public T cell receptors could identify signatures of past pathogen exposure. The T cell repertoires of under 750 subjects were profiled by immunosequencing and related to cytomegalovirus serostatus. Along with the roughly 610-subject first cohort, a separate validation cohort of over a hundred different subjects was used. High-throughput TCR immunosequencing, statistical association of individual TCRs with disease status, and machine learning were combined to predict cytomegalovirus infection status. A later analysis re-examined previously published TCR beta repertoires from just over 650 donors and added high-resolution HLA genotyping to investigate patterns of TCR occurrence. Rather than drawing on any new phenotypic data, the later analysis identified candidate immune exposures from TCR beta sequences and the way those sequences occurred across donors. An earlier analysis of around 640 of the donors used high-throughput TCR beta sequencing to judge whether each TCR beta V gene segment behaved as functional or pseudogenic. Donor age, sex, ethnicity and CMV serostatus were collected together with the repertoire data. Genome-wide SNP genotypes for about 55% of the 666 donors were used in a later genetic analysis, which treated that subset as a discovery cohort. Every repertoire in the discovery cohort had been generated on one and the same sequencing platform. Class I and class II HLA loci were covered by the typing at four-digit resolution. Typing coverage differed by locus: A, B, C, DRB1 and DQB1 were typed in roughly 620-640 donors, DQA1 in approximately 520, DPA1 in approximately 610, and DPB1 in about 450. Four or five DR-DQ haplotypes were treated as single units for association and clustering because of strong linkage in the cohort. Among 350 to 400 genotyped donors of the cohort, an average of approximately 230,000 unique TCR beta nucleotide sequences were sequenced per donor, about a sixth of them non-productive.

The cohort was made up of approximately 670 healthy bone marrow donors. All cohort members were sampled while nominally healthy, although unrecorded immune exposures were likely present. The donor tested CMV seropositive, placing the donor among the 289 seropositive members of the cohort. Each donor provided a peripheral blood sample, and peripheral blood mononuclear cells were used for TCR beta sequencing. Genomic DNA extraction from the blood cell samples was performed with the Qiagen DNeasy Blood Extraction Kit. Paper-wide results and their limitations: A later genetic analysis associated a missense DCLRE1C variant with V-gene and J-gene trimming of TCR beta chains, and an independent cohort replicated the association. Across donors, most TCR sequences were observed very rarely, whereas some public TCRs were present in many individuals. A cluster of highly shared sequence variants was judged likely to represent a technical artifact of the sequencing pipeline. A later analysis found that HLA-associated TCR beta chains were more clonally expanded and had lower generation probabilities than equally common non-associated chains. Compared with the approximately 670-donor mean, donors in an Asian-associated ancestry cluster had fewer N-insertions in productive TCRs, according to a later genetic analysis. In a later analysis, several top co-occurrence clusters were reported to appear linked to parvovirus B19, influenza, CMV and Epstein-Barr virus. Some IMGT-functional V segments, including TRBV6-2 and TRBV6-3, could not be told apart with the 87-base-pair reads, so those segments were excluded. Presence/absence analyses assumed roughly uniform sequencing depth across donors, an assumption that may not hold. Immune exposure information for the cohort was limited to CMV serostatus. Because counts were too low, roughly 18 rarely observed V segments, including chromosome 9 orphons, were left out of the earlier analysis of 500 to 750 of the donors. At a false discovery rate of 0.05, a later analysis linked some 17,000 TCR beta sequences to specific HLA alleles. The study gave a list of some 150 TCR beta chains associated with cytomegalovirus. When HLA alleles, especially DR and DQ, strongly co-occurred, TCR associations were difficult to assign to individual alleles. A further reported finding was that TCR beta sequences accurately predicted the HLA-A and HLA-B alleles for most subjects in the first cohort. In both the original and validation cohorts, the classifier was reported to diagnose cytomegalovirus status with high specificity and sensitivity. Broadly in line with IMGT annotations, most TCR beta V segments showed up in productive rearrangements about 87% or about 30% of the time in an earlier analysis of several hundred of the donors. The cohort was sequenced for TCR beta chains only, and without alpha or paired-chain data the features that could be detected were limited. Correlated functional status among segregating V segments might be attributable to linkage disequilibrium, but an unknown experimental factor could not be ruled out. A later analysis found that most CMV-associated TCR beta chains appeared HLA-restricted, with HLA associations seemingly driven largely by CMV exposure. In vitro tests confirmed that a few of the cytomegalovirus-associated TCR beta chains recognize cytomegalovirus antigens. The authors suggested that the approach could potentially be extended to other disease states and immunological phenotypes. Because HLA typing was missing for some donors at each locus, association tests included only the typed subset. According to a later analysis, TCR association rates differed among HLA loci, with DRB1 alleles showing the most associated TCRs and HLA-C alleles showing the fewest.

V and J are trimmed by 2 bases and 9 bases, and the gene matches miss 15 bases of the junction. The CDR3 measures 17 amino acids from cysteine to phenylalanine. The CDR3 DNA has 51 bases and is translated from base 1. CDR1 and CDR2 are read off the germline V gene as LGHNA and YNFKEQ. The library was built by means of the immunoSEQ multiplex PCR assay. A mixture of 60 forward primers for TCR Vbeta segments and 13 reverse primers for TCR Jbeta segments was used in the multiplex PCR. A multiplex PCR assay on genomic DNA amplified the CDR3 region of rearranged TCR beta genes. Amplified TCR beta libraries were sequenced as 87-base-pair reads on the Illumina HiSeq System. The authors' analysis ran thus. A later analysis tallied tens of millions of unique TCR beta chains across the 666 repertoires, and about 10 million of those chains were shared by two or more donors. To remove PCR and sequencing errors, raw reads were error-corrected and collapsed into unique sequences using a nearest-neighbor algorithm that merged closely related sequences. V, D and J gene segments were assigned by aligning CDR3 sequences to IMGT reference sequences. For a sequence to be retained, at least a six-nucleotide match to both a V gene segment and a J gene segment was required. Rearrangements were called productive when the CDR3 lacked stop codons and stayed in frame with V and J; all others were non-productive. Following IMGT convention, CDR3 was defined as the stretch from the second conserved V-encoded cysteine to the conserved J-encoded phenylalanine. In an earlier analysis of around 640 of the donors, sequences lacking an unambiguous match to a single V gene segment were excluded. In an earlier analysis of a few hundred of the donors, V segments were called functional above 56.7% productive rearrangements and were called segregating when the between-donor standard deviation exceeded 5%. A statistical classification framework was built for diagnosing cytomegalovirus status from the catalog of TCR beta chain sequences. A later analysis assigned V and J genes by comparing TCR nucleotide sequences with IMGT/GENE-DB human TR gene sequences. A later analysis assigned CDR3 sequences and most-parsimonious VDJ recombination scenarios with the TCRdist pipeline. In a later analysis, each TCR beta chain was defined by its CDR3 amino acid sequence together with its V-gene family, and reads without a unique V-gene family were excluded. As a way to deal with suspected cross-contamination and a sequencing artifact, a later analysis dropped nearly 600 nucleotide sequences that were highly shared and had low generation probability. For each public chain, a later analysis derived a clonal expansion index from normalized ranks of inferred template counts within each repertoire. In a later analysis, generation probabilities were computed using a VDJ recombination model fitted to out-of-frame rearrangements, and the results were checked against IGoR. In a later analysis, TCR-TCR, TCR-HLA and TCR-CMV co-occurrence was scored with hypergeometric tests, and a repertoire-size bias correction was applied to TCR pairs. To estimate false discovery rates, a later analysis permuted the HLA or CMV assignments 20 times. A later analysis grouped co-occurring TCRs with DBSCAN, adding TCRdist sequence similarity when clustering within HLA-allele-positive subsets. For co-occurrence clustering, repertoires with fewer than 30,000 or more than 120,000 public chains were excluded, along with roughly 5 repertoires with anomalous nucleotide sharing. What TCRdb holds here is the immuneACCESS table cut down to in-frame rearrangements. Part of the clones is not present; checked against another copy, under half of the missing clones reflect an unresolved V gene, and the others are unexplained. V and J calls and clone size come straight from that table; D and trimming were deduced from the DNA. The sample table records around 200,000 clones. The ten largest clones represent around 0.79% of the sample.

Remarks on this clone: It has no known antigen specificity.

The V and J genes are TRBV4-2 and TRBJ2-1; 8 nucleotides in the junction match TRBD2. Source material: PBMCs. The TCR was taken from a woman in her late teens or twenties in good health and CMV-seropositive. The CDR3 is CASSQTGGASRRLEQFF. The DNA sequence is TGTGCCAGCAGCCAAACCGGGGGGGCTAGTCGTAGACTTGAGCAGTTCTTC.